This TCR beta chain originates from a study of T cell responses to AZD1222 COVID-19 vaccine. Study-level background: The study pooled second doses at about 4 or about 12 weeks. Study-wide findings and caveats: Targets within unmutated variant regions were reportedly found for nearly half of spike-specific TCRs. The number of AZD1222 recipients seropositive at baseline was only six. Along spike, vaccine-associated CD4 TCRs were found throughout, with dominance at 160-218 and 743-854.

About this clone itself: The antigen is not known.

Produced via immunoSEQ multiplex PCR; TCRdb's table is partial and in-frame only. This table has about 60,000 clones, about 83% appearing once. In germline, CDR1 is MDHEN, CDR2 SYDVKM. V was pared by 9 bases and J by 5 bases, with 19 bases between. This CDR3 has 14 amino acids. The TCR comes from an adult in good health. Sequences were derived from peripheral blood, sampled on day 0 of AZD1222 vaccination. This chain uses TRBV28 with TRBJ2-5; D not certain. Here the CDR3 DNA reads TGTGCCAGTGGCCCCTTTTGGGTTGAGGAGACCCAGTACTTC. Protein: CASGPFWVEETQYF.